These T cell receptor beta chains were read from a single sample in a study of blood T cell repertoires in COVID-19. TCRdb's copy holds only in-frame clones and misses some; the assay was immunoSEQ multiplex PCR. The profile covers approximately 450,000 clones, with more than 80% appearing a single time and about 1.1% taken by the ten largest. Material: PBMCs or T cells enriched from blood (not recorded which). The receptor set was obtained from a man aged 25 to 40 who had recovered from COVID-19. Each CDR3 is given with its conserved first and last residue. Fields, in order: V gene, J gene, CDR3 protein.

v_call: TRBV5-6; j_call: TRBJ2-4; cdr3_aa: CASSPPGSKNIQYF
v_call: TRBV10-3; j_call: TRBJ2-1; cdr3_aa: CAISETTSGVSSNEQFF
v_call: TRBV5-1; j_call: TRBJ2-3; cdr3_aa: CASSRDRGTDTQYF
v_call: TRBV5-5; j_call: TRBJ2-5; cdr3_aa: CASSFLAREETQYF
v_call: TRBV7-9; j_call: TRBJ2-7; cdr3_aa: CASSLAGTSSYEQYF
v_call: TRBV28; j_call: TRBJ2-7; cdr3_aa: CASRRSQGYEQYF
v_call: TRBV24-1; j_call: TRBJ2-3; cdr3_aa: CATSDPWGADTQYF
v_call: TRBV3-1/TRBV3-2; j_call: TRBJ1-5; cdr3_aa: CASSPNGQGGQPQHF
v_call: TRBV3-1/TRBV3-2; j_call: TRBJ2-1; cdr3_aa: CASSLDGTSNNEQFF
v_call: TRBV28; j_call: TRBJ1-2; cdr3_aa: CASSPRGRGYGYTF
v_call: TRBV9; j_call: TRBJ2-2; cdr3_aa: CASSLPTTGELFF
v_call: TRBV24-1; j_call: TRBJ1-2; cdr3_aa: CATSSYQGGGYTF
v_call: TRBV5-5; j_call: TRBJ2-2; cdr3_aa: CASSLGVAGNTGELFF
v_call: TRBV12-3/TRBV12-4; j_call: TRBJ2-2; cdr3_aa: CASGWHTGELFF
v_call: TRBV5-8; j_call: TRBJ2-1; cdr3_aa: CASSYKFGDLLYNEQFF
v_call: TRBV7-9; j_call: TRBJ1-5; cdr3_aa: CASSQAGPPNQPQHF
v_call: TRBV6-1; j_call: TRBJ2-2; cdr3_aa: CASSGGLAANTGELFF
v_call: TRBV29-1; j_call: TRBJ1-3; cdr3_aa: CSVVFDSSGNTIYF
v_call: TRBV24-1; j_call: TRBJ2-2; cdr3_aa: CATSVGQGETGELFF
v_call: TRBV19; j_call: TRBJ1-2; cdr3_aa: CASSPSSGLRGYTF